This T cell receptor (beta chain) came from a study of blood T cell repertoires in COVID-19 (dated by TCRdb to the early 2020s). In the study overall: The collaborator samples originated in the United States, Italy and Spain and spanned the acute and convalescent phases of COVID-19. A freely available public database, intended as a resource for researchers studying the immune response to SARS-CoV-2, is where the repertoires were released. The prospective study material was composed of cDNA or gDNA derived from T cells, B-cell-depleted T cells, or PBMCs. The dataset comprised deeply sampled blood TCRbeta repertoires from subjects exposed to, actively infected with, or recovered from COVID-19. The samples were drawn from two sources: the first 160 participants of the ongoing ImmuneRACE study, and some 1,300 subjects contributed by 6 global collaborators. A de-identified subject ID, COVID-19 status, age in years and sex were almost always included in the sample metadata. Where HLA class I and class II types were available, the types were taken from metadata supplied by the sample provider, not from assay-based typing. Here is what the overall study found, with its caveats: Clinical and demographic metadata were provided uncurated, with the amount varying by source and participant.

Whole blood was collected in K2EDTA tubes by collaborating institutions according to the institutions' own protocols. For TCRbeta analysis, collaborators shipped samples as frozen whole blood, isolated PBMCs, or DNA extracted from either of those sample types. TCRbeta CDR3 regions were amplified from genomic DNA by means of the immunoSEQ Assay, a bias-controlled multiplex PCR. The study's processing was this. The number of nucleated cells in each sample was estimated by amplification of reference gene primers within the assay. To quantify the absolute abundance of each unique TCRbeta CDR3 rearrangement, sequence reads were collapsed and filtered. For each sample, productive Simpson clonality was calculated by taking the square root of Simpson's diversity index across productive rearrangements. What TCRdb holds here is the immuneACCESS table cut down to in-frame rearrangements. Part of the clones is not present; checked against another copy, under half of the missing clones reflect an unresolved V gene, and the others are unexplained. V and J calls plus clone size are reproduced from that table; the DNA served to infer D and trimming. In this sample the table shows some 220,000 clones, 65% to 90% of which occur a single time. Clones ranked in the top ten supply roughly 8.7% of the sample.

Trimming takes 1 base from V and 3 bases from J, and the germline ends sit 10 bases apart. From the cysteine up to the phenylalanine, the CDR3 has a length of 15 residues. The retained sequence is limited to the CDR3, 45 bases, with the frame set at the first base. Reading the germline V gene gives CDR1 LGHNA and CDR2 YNFKEQ. As concerns this clone: It lacks a known antigen. The record has no base qualities; no much larger clone is one base away.

The V and J genes are TRBV4-2 and TRBJ2-1; the D gene is possibly TRBD1, with 5 bases matching. Sample: peripheral blood. This clonotype was sampled from a man over 45 with active or convalescent COVID-19. CDR3 region: CASSQVGLVYNEQFF. The DNA is as follows: TGTGCCAGCAGCCAAGTGGGGCTAGTCTACAATGAGCAGTTCTTC.